One sample yielded the 26 T cell receptor beta chains listed below, sequenced in a study of cytomegalovirus exposure and HLA in healthy donors. This PCR relied on a set of 60 Vbeta primers and 13 Jbeta primers. Sequenced by immunoSEQ multiplex PCR; TCRdb stores in-frame clones only, minus some. The sample yields 100,000 to 150,000 clones, 65% to 90% seen once. The sample taken for sequencing was PBMCs. All receptors come from a girl aged 2-15 years in good health and CMV-seronegative.

The CDR3: CASSLPQDSGNTIYF. Here the CDR3 DNA reads TGTGCCAGCAGCTTACCACAGGACTCTGGAAACACCATATATTTT. This rearrangement joins TRBV7-9 to TRBJ1-3; tentative D call: TRBD1 (5 bases). V shed 2 bases and J shed 0 bases, with 8 bases lying between them. Looked up from germline, CDR1 is SEHNR and CDR2 is FQNEAQ (reference sequence). The length of the CDR3 is 15 residues.

The chain's CDR3 is CASSPTSYETQYF. The CDR3, as DNA: TGTGCCAGCAGCCCGACTAGTTACGAGACCCAGTACTTC. The chain joins TRBV7-9 to TRBJ2-5; possibly TRBD2 for D (6 bases). Trimming left V 5 bases short and J 5 bases short, with 12 bases between. The CDR3 consists of 13 residues. Germline V gene data show CDR1 as SEHNR and CDR2 as FQNEAQ (reference sequence). The variable domain in full, completed from reference TRBV7-9 and TRBJ2-5, reads DTGVSQNPRHKITKRGQNVTFRCDPISEHNRLYWYRQTLGQGPEFLTYFQNEAQLEKSRLLSDRFSAERPKGSFSTLEIQRTEQGDSAMYLCASSPTSYETQYFGPGTRLLVL.

The CDR3 bases are TGCGCCAGCAGCCAAGGACTAGCGGGATTTGATCGGGAGACCCAGTACTTC. It is translated as CASSQGLAGFDRETQYF. V is TRBV5-1 and J is TRBJ2-5; 12 bases are a match to TRBD2. Looked up from germline, CDR1 is SGHRS and CDR2 is YFSETQ. This CDR3 contains 17 residues. With 4 bases clipped from V and 5 bases from J, the junction kept 12 bases outside the gene matches.

The CDR3 spells CASSSQEPGEKLFF. The CDR3 DNA reads TGTGCCAGCAGCTCACAGGAGCCGGGTGAAAAACTGTTTTTT. V and J are TRBV7-9 and TRBJ1-4, with a possible D match to TRBD1 (5 bases). The V gene's germline CDR1 is SEHNR and CDR2 FQNEAQ (reference sequence). V lost 4 bases and J 7 bases, leaving 13 bases between the germline ends. The CDR3 totals 14 residues.

The chain links TRBV4-3 to TRBJ2-2, with 7 nucleotides matching TRBD2. Germline assignment: CDR1 LGHNA and CDR2 YSLEER. The V gene end was trimmed by 7 bases and the J gene end by 3 bases; junction bases not matched to a gene: 11. CDR3 length: 16 amino acids. The CDR3 spells CASTFLREGHTGELFF. CDR3 in DNA: TGCGCCAGCACATTTCTCAGGGAGGGGCACACCGGGGAGCTGTTTTTT.

The chain carries TRBV10-3 and TRBJ1-1; 7 bases line up with TRBD1. V gave up 11 bases and J gave up 3 bases; unmatched junction bases: 6. The germline CDR1 and CDR2 sequences are ENHRY and SYGVKD. The CDR3 totals 12 residues. In DNA, the CDR3 is TGTGCCTCCCAGGGGGACTACACTGAAGCTTTCTTT. Its translation: CASQGDYTEAFF.

The chain has TRBV5-1 and TRBJ2-3; 15 positions match TRBD2. The V gene end was trimmed by 3 bases and the J gene end by 2 bases; junction bases not matched to a gene: 7. The CDR3 totals 18 residues. Germline loops: CDR1 SGHRS, CDR2 YFSETQ. In nucleotides, the CDR3 is TGCGCCAGCAGCTCCGGACTAGCGGGAGGGCGGATCACAGATACGCAGTATTTT. Its protein is CASSSGLAGGRITDTQYF. The complete variable domain, with remaining parts taken from reference TRBV5-1 and TRBJ2-3, reads KAGVTQTPRYLIKTRGQQVTLSCSPISGHRSVSWYQQTPGQGLQFLFEYFSETQRNKGNFPGRFSGRQFSNSRSEMNVSTLELGDSALYLCASSSGLAGGRITDTQYFGPGTRLTVL.

The chain is built from TRBV5-6 and TRBJ1-2; D remains unclear. The CDR3 is 18 amino acids. V lost 0 bases and J 8 bases, leaving 26 bases between the germline ends. From germline, CDR1 is SGHDT and CDR2 YYEEEE. As DNA, the CDR3 is TGTGCCAGCAGCTTGGCCATGGTTGCTGGCACCGGGGTTTTGGGCTACACCTTC. It specifies CASSLAMVAGTGVLGYTF.

This chain connects TRBV10-3 to TRBJ1-5; the D gene is possibly TRBD1 (6 bases). The V end lost 6 bases, the J end lost 7 bases, and 16 bases lay between the germline ends. The CDR3 is 14 amino acids. Germline CDR1 is ENHRY and CDR2 is SYGVKD. CDR3: CAISPARDNQPQHF. In DNA, the CDR3 is TGTGCCATCAGCCCCGCCAGGGACAACCAGCCCCAGCATTTT.

The gene calls are TRBV13 and TRBJ1-1; 7 bases are a match to TRBD1. This CDR3 comprises 13 residues. Trimming at V came to 1 base and at J to 6 bases, leaving 2 bases not matched to a gene. CDR1 is PRHDT, CDR2 FYEKMQ, per germline (reference sequence). The CDR3 nucleotides read TGTGCCAGCAGCTTAGAAGGGGGCGCTGAAGCTTTCTTT. Translated, it gives CASSLEGGAEAFF. The complete variable domain, with remaining parts taken from reference TRBV13 and TRBJ1-1, reads AAGVIQSPRHLIKEKRETATLKCYPIPRHDTVYWYQQGPGQDPQFLISFYEKMQSDKGSIPDRFSAQQFSDYHSELNMSSLELGDSALYFCASSLEGGAEAFFGQGTRLTVV.

The chain is built from TRBV10-3 and TRBJ1-1; D is undetermined. Germline CDR1 is ENHRY and CDR2 is SYGVKD. The V end was cut by 4 bases, the J end by 6 bases, with 15 bases between. This CDR3 spans 14 amino acids. Here the CDR3 reads CAISGQGDGAEAFF. In DNA form, the CDR3 reads TGTGCCATCAGTGGTCAAGGCGACGGGGCTGAAGCTTTCTTT.

This clone turned up a few times. This chain links TRBV10-3 with TRBJ1-2, with TRBD1 matching over 8 bases. Germline loops: CDR1 ENHRY, CDR2 SYGVKD. The CDR3 covers 14 residues. The J segment lost 2 bases and the V segment lost 5 bases, leaving 4 bases of the junction unmatched. For the CDR3, the DNA is TGTGCCATCAGTACGGACAGGGCGAACTATGGCTACACCTTC. Amino acid sequence: CAISTDRANYGYTF.

V and J are TRBV6-6 and TRBJ2-5, with TRBD1 identical over 7 bases. Germline CDR1 MNHNY, CDR2 SVGAGI (reference sequence). With 6 bases clipped from V and 5 bases from J, the junction kept 9 bases outside the gene matches. This CDR3 spans 14 amino acids. The CDR3, as DNA: TGTGCCAGCAGCCACGGACAGGTTTGGGAGACCCAGTACTTC. Encoded protein: CASSHGQVWETQYF.

This chain links TRBV28 with TRBJ1-2, with D tentatively TRBD1 (6 bases). The V gene lost 7 bases and the J gene lost 4 bases, with 34 bases spanning the gap. The germline V gene encodes CDR1 MDHEN and CDR2 SYDVKM. The CDR3 is 20 amino acids. The CDR3 DNA follows: TGTGCCAGCAACACACCGATTCTCCGGACGGGACGGGAGGGGGTCTATGGCTACACCTTC. Translating it yields CASNTPILRTGREGVYGYTF.

The chain couples TRBV6-6 to TRBJ1-5; possible D gene TRBD1, 5 bases. With 11 bases removed from V and 5 bases from J, the gap between germline ends came to 13 bases. The CDR3 totals 12 residues. Looked up from germline, CDR1 is MNHNY and CDR2 is SVGAGI (reference sequence). CDR3 in amino acids: CACEAGDQPQHF. CDR3 bases: TGTGCCTGCGAGGCGGGGGATCAGCCCCAGCATTTT.

V and J are TRBV7-2 and TRBJ2-3; no clear D gene. Trimming took 0 bases from V and 0 from J, leaving 4 bases between them. The CDR3 is 14 amino acids. The V gene's germline CDR1 is SGHTA and CDR2 FQGNSA. The chain's CDR3 is CASSLASSTDTQYF. The CDR3 bases are TGTGCCAGCAGCTTAGCCTCTAGCACAGATACGCAGTATTTT.

This chain links TRBV7-9 with TRBJ2-5; D is possibly TRBD2 (6 bases). CDR3 length equals 17 residues. Per germline, CDR1 SEHNR and CDR2 FQNEAQ (reference sequence). V gave up 2 bases and J gave up 1 base, with 17 bases separating them. The CDR3 coding sequence is TGTGCCAGCAGCTTAAGTGGGTTGCTAGCGCTCCAAGAGACCCAGTACTTC. This sequence encodes CASSLSGLLALQETQYF.

For this clone: The germline gene is not matched at one end of the junction; a read error may be the cause. V usage is TRBV12-5 and J usage is TRBJ1-1, with D uncertain. CDR1 LGHNT and CDR2 FRNRAP come from the germline V gene. This CDR3 region has 12 residues. For the CDR3, the DNA is TGTGCTAGTGGTTTGAATGATTGGGCGACTAACTTT. Its translation: CASGLNDWATNF.

The rearrangement links TRBV6-5 to TRBJ1-6, with 7 bases fitting TRBD1. The CDR3 has 14 amino acids. Germline V gene lookup returns CDR1 MNHEY and CDR2 SVGAGI. The trim removed 6 bases at V and 9 bases at J, leaving 8 bases unmatched. The CDR3, as DNA: TGTGCCAGCAGCAAGGGACAGCCGAGTTCACCCCTCCACTTT. As protein: CASSKGQPSSPLHF.

The J gene is TRBJ2-7, the V gene TRBV19; perhaps TRBD1 as D (5 bases). CDR3 size: 15 residues. Trimming took 3 bases from V and 0 from J, leaving 12 bases between them. Per germline, CDR1 LNHDA and CDR2 SQIVND (reference sequence). The CDR3 DNA sequence: TGTGCCAGTAGTATTGGGGAAGGGGTCTCCTACGAGCAGTACTTC. It encodes CASSIGEGVSYEQYF.

This chain uses TRBV7-9 with TRBJ2-2; perhaps TRBD2 as D (7 bases). Germline loops: CDR1 SEHNR, CDR2 FQNEAQ (reference sequence). The CDR3 loop spans 14 amino acids. Trimming cost V 8 bases and J 5 bases, with 15 bases left between them. In DNA form, the CDR3 reads TGTGCCAGCTCTTTTGGGGGGGCTACCGGGGAGCTGTTTTTT. Its protein product is CASSFGGATGELFF.

This chain uses TRBV27 with TRBJ2-6, with D perhaps matching TRBD1 (6 bases). Germline V gene lookup returns CDR1 MNHEY and CDR2 SMNVEV (reference sequence). This CDR3 has 16 residues. The V and J ends lost 5 bases and 4 bases respectively, with 15 bases between them. The CDR3 DNA is TGTGCCAGCAGTCTTACAGGGCAGGGGGGGGCCAACGTCCTGACTTTC. Translated, it gives CASSLTGQGGANVLTF. Together with reference TRBV27 and TRBJ2-6, the CDR3 gives the full variable domain: EAQVTQNPRYLITVTGKKLTVTCSQNMNHEYMSWYRQDPGLGLRQIYYSMNVEVTDKGDVPEGYKVSRKEKRNFPLILESPSPNQTSLYFCASSLTGQGGANVLTFGAGSRLTVL.

This chain links TRBV27 with TRBJ1-1; a weak D match, TRBD1 (5 bases). With 6 bases removed from V and 5 bases from J, the gap between germline ends came to 13 bases. This CDR3 region has 13 residues. Per germline, CDR1 MNHEY and CDR2 SMNVEV (reference sequence). CDR3 amino acids: CASRSGGGTEAFF. The DNA of the CDR3 is TGTGCCAGCAGGTCTGGCGGGGGAACTGAAGCTTTCTTT.

The CDR3 loop is CAWGAVLNYEQYF. The DNA for the CDR3 is TGTGCCTGGGGGGCGGTCCTGAACTACGAGCAGTACTTC. The chain is built from TRBV30 and TRBJ2-7; possible D gene TRBD1, 5 bases. Germline V gene sequence: CDR1 GTSNPN, CDR2 SVGIG (reference sequence). V lost 5 bases, J lost 3 bases, and 14 bases lay in between. CDR3 length: 13 amino acids.

The chain couples TRBV5-4 to TRBJ1-1, with TRBD1 as a possible D gene (6 bases). Germline V gene lookup returns CDR1 SGHNT and CDR2 YYREEE (reference sequence). The CDR3 covers 13 residues. The ends were cut back, 3 bases at V and 4 bases at J, with 10 bases in the middle. The DNA of the CDR3 is TGTGCCAGCAGCTGGGGGGGGCCCACTGAAGCTTTCTTT. Protein product: CASSWGGPTEAFF.

The chain links TRBV6-1 to TRBJ2-4; 7 nucleotides line up with TRBD2. This CDR3 contains 15 residues. V trimming: 2 bases; J trimming: 0 bases; junction bases outside the gene matches: 1. The germline V gene encodes CDR1 MNHNS and CDR2 SASEGT. The DNA for the CDR3 is TGTGCCAGCAGTGAACGGGGGGTAGCCAAAAACATTCAGTACTTC. Amino acid sequence: CASSERGVAKNIQYF.